The source of this T cell receptor (beta chain) is a study of blood T cell repertoires in COVID-19 (dated by TCRdb to 2018 to 2020). With respect to the entire study: The collaborator samples originated in the United States, Italy and Spain and spanned the acute and convalescent phases of COVID-19. HLA class I and class II types, where available, came from metadata supplied by the sample provider rather than from assay-based typing. The material from the prospective study consisted of cDNA or gDNA derived from T cells, B-cell-depleted T cells, or PBMCs. The repertoires were made available in a free public database intended to serve as a resource for research on the immune response to SARS-CoV-2. The dataset comprised deeply sampled blood TCRbeta repertoires from subjects exposed to, actively infected with, or recovered from COVID-19. Samples came from the ongoing ImmuneRACE study (first 160 participants) plus 1,254 subjects from 6 global collaborators. A de-identified subject ID, COVID-19 status, age in years and sex were almost always included in the sample metadata.

On this clone itself: The antigen it binds to is not known. No per-base quality is available; no much larger clone lies one base away.

General study outcomes and caveats: Clinical and demographic metadata were provided uncurated, with the amount varying by source and participant.

Reading from cysteine to phenylalanine, the CDR3 counts 13 amino acids. Only CDR3 DNA remains: 39 bases, in frame from the first base. V lost 3 bases and J lost 6 bases; the stretch between them is 11 bases long. TCRbeta CDR3 regions were amplified from genomic DNA by means of the immunoSEQ Assay, a bias-controlled multiplex PCR. As for the authors' bioinformatics: The number of nucleated cells in each sample was estimated from the amplification of reference gene primers within the assay. Sequence reads were collapsed and filtered to measure the absolute abundance of every unique TCRbeta CDR3 rearrangement. For each sample, productive Simpson clonality was calculated as the square root of Simpson's diversity index across productive rearrangements. Drawn from immuneACCESS, this table holds only the in-frame rearrangements with V and J called that TCRdb kept. Clones are partly lost; checked studies trace under half to an unresolved V gene and leave the rest unexplained. V and J calls and clone size are given by that table; D and trimming were obtained from the DNA. Recorded for this sample are around 92,000 clones; 65% to 85% of them occurred a single time. In total, the top ten clones hold roughly 28% of the sample.

The collaborating institutions used their own protocols to collect whole blood in K2EDTA tubes. For TCRbeta analysis, collaborators shipped samples as frozen whole blood, isolated PBMCs, or DNA extracted from either of those sample types. The V and J segments used are TRBV12-3 or TRBV12-4 and TRBJ1-2, and the D gene may be TRBD1, 6 bases matching. The origin of this receptor is a woman older than 75 with acute or convalescent COVID-19. Sequenced: peripheral blood. The sequence in DNA is TGTGCCAGCAGTTTTAGACAGGAGAATGGCTACACCTTC. It specifies CASSFRQENGYTF.